This T cell receptor (beta chain) stems from a study of shared clonotypes between healthy human individuals. CD45RO-negative CD8 cells positively selected for CCR7 made up the naive population, which excluded terminally differentiated effector memory CD45RA+ cells. Sequencing was performed with immunoSEQ multiplex PCR; in TCRdb, only in-frame clones are kept and a portion is missing. Altogether about 2.1 million clones are present, approximately 94% being singletons, with the ten largest covering under 2%. Sequencing input: naive CD8+ T cells from PBMCs. The sequence derives from a man aged 18 to 30 in good health. Some clones in this sample may be carry-over from other donors' samples.

The CDR3 DNA follows: TGTGCCAGCAGTTTGGTTGGACTAGCGGGAGCGGGGTCCTACGAGCAGTACTTC. It is translated as CASSLVGLAGAGSYEQYF. The V gene is TRBV27, the J gene TRBJ2-7; 13 nucleotides line up with TRBD2. Unmatched junction bases numbered 9, after V lost 3 bases and J lost 1 base. The CDR3 consists of 18 residues. CDR1 is MNHEY, CDR2 SMNVEV, per germline (reference sequence).